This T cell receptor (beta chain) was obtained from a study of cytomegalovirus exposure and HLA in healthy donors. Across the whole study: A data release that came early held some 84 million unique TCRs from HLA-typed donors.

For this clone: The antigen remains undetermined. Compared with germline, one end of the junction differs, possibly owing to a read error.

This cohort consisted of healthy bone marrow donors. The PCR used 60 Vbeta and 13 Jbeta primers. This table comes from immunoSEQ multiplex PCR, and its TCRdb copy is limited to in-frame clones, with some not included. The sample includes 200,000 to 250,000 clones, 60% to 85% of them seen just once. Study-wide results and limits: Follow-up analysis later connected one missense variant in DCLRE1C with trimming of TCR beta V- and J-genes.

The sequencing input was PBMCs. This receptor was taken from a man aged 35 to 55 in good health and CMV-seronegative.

The CDR3: CASSLDDSNNEQFF. The CDR3 coding sequence is TGTGCCAGCAGCTTGGACGACTCCAACAATGAGCAGTTCTTC. The V gene is TRBV5-4, the J gene TRBJ2-1; no clear D gene. Germline V gene sequence: CDR1 SGHNT, CDR2 YYREEE (reference sequence). The CDR3 totals 14 residues.